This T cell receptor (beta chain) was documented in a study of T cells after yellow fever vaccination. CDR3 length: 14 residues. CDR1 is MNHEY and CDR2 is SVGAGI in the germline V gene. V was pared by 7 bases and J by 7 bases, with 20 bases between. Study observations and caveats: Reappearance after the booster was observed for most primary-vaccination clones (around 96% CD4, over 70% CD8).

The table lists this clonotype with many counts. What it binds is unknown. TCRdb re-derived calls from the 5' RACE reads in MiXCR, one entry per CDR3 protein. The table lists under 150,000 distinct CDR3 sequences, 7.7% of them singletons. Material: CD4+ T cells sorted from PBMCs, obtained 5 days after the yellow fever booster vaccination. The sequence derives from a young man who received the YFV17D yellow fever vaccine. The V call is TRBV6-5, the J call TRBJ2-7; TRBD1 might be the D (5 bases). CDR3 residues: CASKPSQGFYEQYF. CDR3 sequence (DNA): TGTGCCAGCAAGCCGTCGCAGGGATTTTATGAGCAGTACTTC.